One T cell receptor beta chain is described in this entry. This sample was taken from a study of memory CD4+ T cells and cytomegalovirus serostatus. This table comes from immunoSEQ multiplex PCR, and its TCRdb copy is limited to in-frame clones, with some not included. The sample yields about 25,000 clones, about 79% seen once. The sort gate was single viable CD3+CD4+CD8-CD45RO+ cells for memory CD4+ T cells. The CDR3 loop spans 15 amino acids. CDR1 is LNHNV, CDR2 YYDKDF, per germline (reference sequence). V was trimmed by 5 bases and J by 1 base, leaving 14 bases between them. The clonotype comes from an adult in good health and CMV-seronegative. The V gene is TRBV15, the J gene TRBJ1-2, with D unresolved. The sequenced sample consisted of memory CD4+ T cells from blood. The CDR3 DNA sequence: TGTGCCACCAGCGATTCGGGCGGGATTAACTATGGCTACACCTTC. Encoded protein: CATSDSGGINYGYTF.